Detailed here is one T cell receptor beta chain. The CDR3 spans 16 residues. Trimming removed 2 bases from V and 4 bases from J; junction bases left unmatched: 10. The germline V gene has CDR1 SQVTM and CDR2 ANQGSEA. These data belong to a study of blood T cell repertoires in COVID-19. Across the study: The United States, Italy and Spain provided the acute and convalescent COVID-19 samples. From T cells, B-cell-depleted T cells, or PBMCs came the material, which was cDNA or gDNA.

As processed by the authors: Researchers report that nucleated cell counts were estimated from reference gene primer amplification. Method: immunoSEQ multiplex PCR; TCRdb's copy keeps in-frame clones and lacks some. From that table come the V and J calls and clone size; the DNA was used to work out D and trimming. The repertoire holds about 420,000 clones, with roughly 90% as singletons. The chain combines TRBV29-1 with TRBJ2-1, with TRBD1 matching 8 bases. The TCR sequence derives from a man younger than 35 with COVID-19, enrolled during active disease. Sequencing used peripheral blood. CDR3: CSVESLAGGSYNEQFF. The CDR3 DNA reads as TGCAGCGTTGAAAGCCTTGCAGGGGGCTCGTACAATGAGCAGTTCTTC.